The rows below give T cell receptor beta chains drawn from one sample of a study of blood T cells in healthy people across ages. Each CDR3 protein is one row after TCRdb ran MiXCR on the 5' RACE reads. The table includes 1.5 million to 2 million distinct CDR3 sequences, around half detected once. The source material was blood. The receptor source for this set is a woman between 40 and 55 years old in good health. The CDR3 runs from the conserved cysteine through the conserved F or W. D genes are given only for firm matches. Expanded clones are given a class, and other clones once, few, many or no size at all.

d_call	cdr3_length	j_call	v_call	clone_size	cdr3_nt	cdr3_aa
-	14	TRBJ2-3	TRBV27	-	TGTGCCAGCAGTTTATGGGCCCGAACAGATACGCAGTATTTT	CASSLWARTDTQYF
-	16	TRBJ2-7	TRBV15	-	TGTGCCACCAGCAGAGCCCCCCAGGGGCCGGCCTACGAGCAGTACTTC	CATSRAPQGPAYEQYF
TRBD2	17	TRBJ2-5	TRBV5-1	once	TGCGCCAGCAGCTTGGCGAGCGGGGGGTCCAATCTAGGGACCCAGTACTTC	CASSLASGGSNLGTQYF
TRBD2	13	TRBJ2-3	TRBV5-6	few	TGTGCCAGTCGACTAGCGGCCACAGATACGCAGTATTTT	CASRLAATDTQYF
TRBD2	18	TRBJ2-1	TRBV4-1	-	TGCGCCAGCAGCCCCGAGTCTAGCGGGGGGGGGTCCTACAATGAGCAGTTCTTC	CASSPESSGGGSYNEQFF
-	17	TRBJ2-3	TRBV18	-	TGTGCCAGCTCACCACTGAGCAGACACCAAAGCACAGATACGCAGTATTTT	CASSPLSRHQSTDTQYF
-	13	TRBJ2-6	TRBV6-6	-	TGTGCCAGTAGGGGCGGTGGGGCCAACGTCCTGACTTTC	CASRGGGANVLTF
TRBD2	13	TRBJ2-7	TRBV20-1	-	TGCAGTGCTCCTGGGACTAGCGGCTACGAGCAGTACTTC	CSAPGTSGYEQYF
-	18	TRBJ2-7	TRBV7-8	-	TGTGCCAGCAGCTTAGCGTGGGTCCCAGGAGCCCTAACCTACGAGCAGTACTTC	CASSLAWVPGALTYEQYF
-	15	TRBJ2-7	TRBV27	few	TGTGCCAGCAGTCCGGGGAGCGGGCCATCCTACGAGCAGTACTTC	CASSPGSGPSYEQYF
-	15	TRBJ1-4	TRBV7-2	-	TGTGCCAGCAGCCCTCAAACCGCAACTAATGAAAAACTGTTTTTT	CASSPQTATNEKLFF
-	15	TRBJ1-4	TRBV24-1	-	TGTGCCACCAGTGAACCCTGGGGGTTGGGTGAAAAACTGTTTTTT	CATSEPWGLGEKLFF
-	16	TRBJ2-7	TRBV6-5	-	TGTGCCAGCAGTTACTCGACGGGGAGCTCCTACAATGAGCAGTACTTC	CASSYSTGSSYNEQYF
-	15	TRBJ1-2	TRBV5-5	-	TGTGCCAGCAGCTTGGAAGGCAGACTTCTCTATGGCTACACCTTC	CASSLEGRLLYGYTF
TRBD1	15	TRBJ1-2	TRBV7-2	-	TGTGCCAGCAGCTTAGCCCCGACAGGGGGAGGGGGCTACACCTTC	CASSLAPTGGGGYTF
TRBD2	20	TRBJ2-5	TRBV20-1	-	TGCAGTGCTAGAGACCCTTCCTCCCCCCGGGCGGGGGTTTTCTACAATGAGCAGTACTTC	CSARDPSSPRAGVFYNEQYF
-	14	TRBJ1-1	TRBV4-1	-	TGCGCCAGCAGCCAAGCAGCGGGGAACACTGAAGCTTTCTTT	CASSQAAGNTEAFF
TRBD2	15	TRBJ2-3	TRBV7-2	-	TGTGCCAGCAGCTTTAGCGGGGTGAACACAGATACGCAGTATTTT	CASSFSGVNTDTQYF